These 22 T cell receptor beta chains came from one sample sequenced in a study of OX40 agonist ivuxolimab in advanced cancers. Assay used: immunoSEQ multiplex PCR; TCRdb lists only in-frame clones, some missing. The table includes about 99,000 clones, 91% detected once. This sample comprised CD4+ or CD8+ T cells sorted from blood, obtained in a trial of the OX40 agonist ivuxolimab. All receptors derive from an adult with an advanced solid tumor such as melanoma, head and neck, liver or kidney cancer.

The chain couples TRBV13 to TRBJ2-5, with D unclear. Germline-derived CDR1 and CDR2 are PRHDT and FYEKMQ (reference sequence). The length of the CDR3 is 11 residues. Trimming removed 3 bases at V and 4 bases at J, with 3 bases between. CDR3 sequence reads: CASSFRETQYF. CDR3 DNA sequence: TGTGCCAGCAGCTTCCGAGAGACCCAGTACTTC.

The chain uses TRBV9 and TRBJ1-5; D might be TRBD1 (5 bases). Germline V gene data show CDR1 as SGDLS and CDR2 as YYNGEE. The germline V and J ends were trimmed by 0 bases and 4 bases, with 11 bases remaining between them. The CDR3 length is 15 residues. The CDR3 nucleotides are TGTGCCAGCAGCGTAGATTGGGGGGGTAATCAGCCCCAGCATTTT. It specifies CASSVDWGGNQPQHF.

This clone is a singleton in its sample. The chain joins TRBV28 to TRBJ2-1; D possibly corresponds to TRBD1 (5 bases). This CDR3 spans 14 amino acids. Looked up from germline, CDR1 is MDHEN and CDR2 is SYDVKM. V lost 1 base to trimming and J lost 12 bases, with 16 bases between them. CDR3 in amino acids: CASSLFWGAPSQFF. Written as DNA, the CDR3 is TGTGCCAGCAGTTTATTCTGGGGCGCCCCTTCGCAGTTCTTC.

This sequence joins TRBV28 and TRBJ2-1; 13 bases agree with TRBD2. V lost 5 bases, J lost 6 bases, and 7 bases stayed unmatched. The CDR3 extends over 16 amino acids. Germline values: CDR1 MDHEN, CDR2 SYDVKM. The CDR3 protein is CASSAPTSGRANEQFF. CDR3 coding DNA: TGTGCCAGCAGTGCCCCTACTAGCGGGAGGGCCAATGAGCAGTTCTTC.

This clone occurred once. This chain joins TRBV19 and TRBJ2-1, with TRBD1 matching over 10 bases. CDR3 length: 17 residues. Germline V gene data show CDR1 as LNHDA and CDR2 as SQIVND (reference sequence). Trimming took 7 bases from V and 4 from J; bases not matched to a gene: 13. The CDR3 spells CASTPDLGTGEYNEQFF. The CDR3 DNA reads as TGTGCCAGTACACCGGATTTGGGGACAGGGGAATACAATGAGCAGTTCTTC.

The chain couples TRBV7-2 to TRBJ1-1; the D gene is possibly TRBD1 (6 bases). In germline, CDR1 is SGHTA, CDR2 FQGNSA. This CDR3 is 14 amino acids long. V gave up 2 bases and J gave up 0 bases, with 7 bases separating them. The CDR3 DNA sequence: TGTGCCAGCAGCTTATGGGGGCTGAACACTGAAGCTTTCTTT. As protein: CASSLWGLNTEAFF.

V is TRBV27 and J is TRBJ2-1, with 14 positions matching TRBD2. The CDR3 extends over 16 amino acids. J gave up 9 bases and V 6 bases, and 10 bases lay outside the gene matches. Germline V gene lookup returns CDR1 MNHEY and CDR2 SMNVEV (reference sequence). CDR3 amino acids: CASRGTGTSGRGEQFF. The CDR3, as DNA: TGTGCCAGCAGGGGGACCGGGACTAGCGGGAGAGGTGAGCAGTTCTTC.

This chain joins TRBV7-2 and TRBJ2-5; 7 nucleotides agree with TRBD2. CDR1 SGHTA and CDR2 FQGNSA come from the germline V gene. The CDR3 is 12 residues long. V lost 5 bases and J lost 7; bases outside the gene matches: 4. This CDR3 reads CASSREVGTQYF. The DNA of the CDR3 is TGTGCCAGCAGCCGGGAGGTCGGGACCCAGTACTTC. Full variable domain (remainder filled in from reference TRBV7-2 and TRBJ2-5): GAGVSQSPSNKVTEKGKDVELRCDPISGHTALYWYRQSLGQGLEFLIYFQGNSAPDKSGLPSDRFSAERTGGSVSTLTIQRTQQEDSAVYLCASSREVGTQYFGPGTRLLVL.

This chain joins TRBV11-2 and TRBJ2-5; 9 nucleotides align to TRBD2. Germline CDR1 and CDR2: SGHAT and FQNNGV. V was pared by 1 base and J by 3 bases, with 12 bases of the junction left unmatched. The CDR3 runs to 18 residues. In nucleotides, the CDR3 is TGTGCCAGCAGCTTAGGAGGACTAGCGAGACGAATAAAAGAGACCCAGTACTTC. Protein product: CASSLGGLARRIKETQYF.

The chain carries TRBV5-1 and TRBJ1-4; D is perhaps TRBD1 (6 bases). Germline assignment: CDR1 SGHRS and CDR2 YFSETQ. Trimming took 3 bases from V and 4 from J, leaving 10 bases between them. The length of the CDR3 is 14 residues. CDR3 DNA: TGCGCCAGCAGCTCACAGGGACGTAATGAAAAACTGTTTTTT. Translating gives CASSSQGRNEKLFF.

This clone was found once. The rearrangement uses TRBV13 and TRBJ2-3, with TRBD2 matching 12 bases. The V and J ends lost 4 bases and 2 bases, in that order; junction bases with no gene match: 4. Germline V lookup: CDR1 PRHDT, CDR2 FYEKMQ (reference sequence). This CDR3 comprises 16 residues. The CDR3 nucleotides read TGTGCCAGCAGCTCTAGCGGGAGGGCTTTCACAGATACGCAGTATTTT. This gives the protein CASSSSGRAFTDTQYF.

The rearrangement uses TRBV7-8 and TRBJ1-3; no clear D gene. V lost 5 bases to trimming and J lost 0 bases, with 8 bases between them. Per the germline V gene, CDR1 is SGHVS and CDR2 is FQNEAQ. This CDR3 is built from 14 residues. As DNA, the CDR3 is TGTGCCAGCAGCCAATGGGACTCTGGAAACACCATATATTTT. Translated: CASSQWDSGNTIYF.

The V gene is TRBV25-1, the J gene TRBJ1-1, with D maybe TRBD1 (5 bases). V lost 2 bases and J lost 4, with 11 bases in between. In germline, CDR1 is MGHDK, CDR2 SYGVNS. CDR3 length equals 14 residues. The CDR3 DNA follows: TGTGCCAGCAGTGAACAGGGCCGGGTCACTGAAGCTTTCTTT. The encoded protein is CASSEQGRVTEAFF.

V usage is TRBV20-1 and J usage is TRBJ2-7; tentatively, D is TRBD2 (6 bases). CDR1 DFQATT and CDR2 SNEGSKA come from the germline V gene (reference sequence). The CDR3 sequence is 11 residues long. V lost 6 bases and J 3 bases, leaving 9 bases between the germline ends. The CDR3 loop reads CSAPDYYEQYF. The CDR3 DNA reads TGCAGTGCCCCGGACTACTACGAGCAGTACTTC.

This clone was observed a single time. The CDR3 loop is CASSGTSVNTDTQYF. The CDR3 DNA follows: TGTGCCAGCTCGGGGACTAGCGTAAACACAGATACGCAGTATTTT. The chain couples TRBV18 to TRBJ2-3, with 10 positions matching TRBD2. Germline CDR1 and CDR2: KGHSH and LQKENI. The CDR3 is 15 amino acids. Trimming removed 6 bases from V and 2 bases from J; junction bases left unmatched: 5.

The rearrangement joins TRBV6-1 to TRBJ1-1; D gene ambiguous. This CDR3 spans 14 amino acids. V was pared by 7 bases and J by 1 base, with 13 bases between. Germline loops: CDR1 MNHNS, CDR2 SASEGT. The CDR3 loop is CASKKGPGNTEAFF. For the CDR3, the DNA is TGTGCCAGCAAAAAGGGTCCGGGGAACACTGAAGCTTTCTTT.

The CDR3 sequence is CASSRGGGRNTEAFF. DNA for the CDR3: TGTGCCAGCAGCCGAGGCGGGGGGCGGAACACTGAAGCTTTCTTT. The rearrangement joins TRBV6-5 to TRBJ1-1; the D gene is possibly TRBD1 (6 bases). Germline CDR1 and CDR2: MNHEY and SVGAGI. The CDR3 consists of 15 residues. Trimming pared 6 bases from V and 1 base from J, leaving 15 bases between.

V gene TRBV4-1 combines with J gene TRBJ2-1, with 8 bases matching TRBD2. CDR1 MGHRA and CDR2 YSYEKL come from the germline V gene. J was trimmed by 4 bases and V by 4 bases; bases with no gene match: 6. This CDR3 contains 15 residues. CDR3 residues: CASSLREGEYNEQFF. The DNA of the CDR3 is TGCGCCAGCAGCCTCCGGGAGGGGGAGTACAATGAGCAGTTCTTC.

The rearrangement uses TRBV2 and TRBJ2-1; TRBD1 agrees at 10 bases. Germline V gene data show CDR1 as SNHLY and CDR2 as FYNNEI. The CDR3 runs 15 residues. Losses at the gene ends were 5 bases for V and 2 bases for J; bases not matched to a gene: 3. The CDR3 bases are TGTGCCAGCAGTACCGGACAGGGGGCCTACAATGAGCAGTTCTTC. It translates to CASSTGQGAYNEQFF.

The rearrangement uses TRBV28 and TRBJ1-2; unclear D gene. The CDR3 spans 11 residues. V gave up 7 bases and J gave up 1 base, with 4 bases separating them. Germline CDR1 MDHEN, CDR2 SYDVKM. As DNA, the CDR3 is TGTGCCAGCAAGAATAACTATGGCTACACCTTC. Translated: CASKNNYGYTF.

The chain links TRBV10-3 to TRBJ2-7; 7 bases fit TRBD1. This CDR3 has 14 residues. V was clipped by 0 bases and J by 6 bases; unmatched bases: 5. Per the germline V gene, CDR1 is ENHRY and CDR2 is SYGVKD. The CDR3 region is CAISESGQFREQYF. The CDR3 DNA follows: TGTGCCATCAGTGAGTCGGGACAGTTCCGCGAGCAGTACTTC.

The V and J genes are TRBV6-5 and TRBJ2-5, with D unclear. V was trimmed by 2 bases and J by 4 bases, leaving 8 bases between them. This CDR3 contains 13 residues. Germline CDR1 is MNHEY and CDR2 is SVGAGI. In DNA form, the CDR3 reads TGTGCCAGCAGTTACACCAGGCGAGAGACCCAGTACTTC. This encodes CASSYTRRETQYF.